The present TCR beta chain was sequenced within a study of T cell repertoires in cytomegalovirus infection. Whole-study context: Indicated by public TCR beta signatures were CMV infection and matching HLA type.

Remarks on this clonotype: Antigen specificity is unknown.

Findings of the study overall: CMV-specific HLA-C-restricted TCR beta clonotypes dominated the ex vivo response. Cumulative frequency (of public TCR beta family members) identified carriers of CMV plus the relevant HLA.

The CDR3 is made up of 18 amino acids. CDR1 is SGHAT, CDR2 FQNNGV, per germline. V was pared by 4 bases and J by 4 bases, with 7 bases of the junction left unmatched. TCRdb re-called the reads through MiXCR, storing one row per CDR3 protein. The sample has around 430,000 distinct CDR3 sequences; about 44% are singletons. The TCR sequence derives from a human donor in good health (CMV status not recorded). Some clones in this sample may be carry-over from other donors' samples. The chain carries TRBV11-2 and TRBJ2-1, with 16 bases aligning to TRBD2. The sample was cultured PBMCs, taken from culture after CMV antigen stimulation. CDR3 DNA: TGTGCCAGCAGCTGGGGACTAGCGGGGGGGGGGACTTACAATGAGCAGTTCTTC. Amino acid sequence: CASSWGLAGGGTYNEQFF.